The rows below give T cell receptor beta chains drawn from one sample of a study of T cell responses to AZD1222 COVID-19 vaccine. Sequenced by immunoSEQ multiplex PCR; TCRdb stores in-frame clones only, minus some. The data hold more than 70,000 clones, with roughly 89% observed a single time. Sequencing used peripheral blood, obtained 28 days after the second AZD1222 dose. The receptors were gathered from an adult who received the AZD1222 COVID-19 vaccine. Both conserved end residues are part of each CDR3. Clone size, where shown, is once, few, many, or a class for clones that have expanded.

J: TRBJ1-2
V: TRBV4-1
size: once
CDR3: CASSQDIRVDYGYTF

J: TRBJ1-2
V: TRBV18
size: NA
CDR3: CASSPQAQSYGYTF

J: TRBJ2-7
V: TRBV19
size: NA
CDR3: CASSMLTGGGYEQYF

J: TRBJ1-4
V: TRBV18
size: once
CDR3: CASSPRQDEKLFF

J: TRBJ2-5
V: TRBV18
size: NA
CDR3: CASSQGTRQETQYF

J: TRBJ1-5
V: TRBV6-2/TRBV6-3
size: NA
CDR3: CASSPGQGWSSNQPQHF

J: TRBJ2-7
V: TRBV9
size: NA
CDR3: CASSETASSYEQYF

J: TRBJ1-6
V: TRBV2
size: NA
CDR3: CASRASKGHNSPLHF

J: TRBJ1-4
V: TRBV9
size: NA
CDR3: CASSPGAGSPNEKLFF

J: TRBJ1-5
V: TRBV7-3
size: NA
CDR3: CASSLWGGQPQHF

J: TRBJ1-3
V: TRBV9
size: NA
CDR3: CASSSGTEVSGNTIYF

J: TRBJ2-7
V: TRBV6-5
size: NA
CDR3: CASRPGQSYEQYF

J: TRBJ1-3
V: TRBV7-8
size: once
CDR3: CASSWRTAALFSGNTIYF

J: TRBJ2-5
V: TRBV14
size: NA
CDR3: CASSQGLFYPSETQYF

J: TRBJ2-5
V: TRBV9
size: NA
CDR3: CASSVEDVRGTQYF

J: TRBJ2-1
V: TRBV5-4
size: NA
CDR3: CASSPSGGAFNEQFF

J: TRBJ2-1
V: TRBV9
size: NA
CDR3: CASSGATGTSGSWSYNEQFF

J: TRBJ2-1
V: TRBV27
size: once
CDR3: CASSYTGGGEQFF

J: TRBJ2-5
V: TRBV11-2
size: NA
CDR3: CASSPRRQGARGTQYF

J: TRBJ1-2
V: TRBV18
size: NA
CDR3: CASSPGGPANYGYTF

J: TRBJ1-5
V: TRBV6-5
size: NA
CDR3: CASSRTGNSNQPQHF

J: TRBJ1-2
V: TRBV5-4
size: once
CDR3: CASSHGGGKSDSGYTF

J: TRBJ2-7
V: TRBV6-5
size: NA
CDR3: CASSPRDRQYF

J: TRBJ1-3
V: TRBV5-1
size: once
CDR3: CASSGGASGNTIYF

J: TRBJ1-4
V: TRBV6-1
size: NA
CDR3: CASSELGRGEAATNEKLFF

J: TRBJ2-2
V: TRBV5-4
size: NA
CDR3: CASSQGQRNTGELFF

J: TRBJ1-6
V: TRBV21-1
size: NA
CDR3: CASSIVGQGYGSPLHF

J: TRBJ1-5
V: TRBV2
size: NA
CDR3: CASSRDRGNQPQHF